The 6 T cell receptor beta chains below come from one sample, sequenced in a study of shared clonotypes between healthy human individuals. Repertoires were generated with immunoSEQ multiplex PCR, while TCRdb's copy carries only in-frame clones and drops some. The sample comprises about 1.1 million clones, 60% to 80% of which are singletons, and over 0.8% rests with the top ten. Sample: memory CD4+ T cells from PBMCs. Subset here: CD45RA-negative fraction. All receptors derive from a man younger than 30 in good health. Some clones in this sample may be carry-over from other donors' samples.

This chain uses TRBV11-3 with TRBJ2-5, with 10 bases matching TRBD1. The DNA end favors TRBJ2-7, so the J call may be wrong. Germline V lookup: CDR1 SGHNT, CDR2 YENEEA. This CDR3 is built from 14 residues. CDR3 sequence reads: CASSLSGTGAEQYF. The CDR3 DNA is TGTGCCAGCAGCTTATCCGGGACAGGGGCCGAGCAGTACTTC.

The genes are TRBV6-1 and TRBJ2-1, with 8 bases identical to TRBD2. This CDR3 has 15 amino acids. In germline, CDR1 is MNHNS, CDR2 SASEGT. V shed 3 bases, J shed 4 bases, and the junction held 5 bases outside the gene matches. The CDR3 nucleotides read TGTGCCAGCAGTGATGAAGCGGGAGAGTACAATGAGCAGTTCTTC. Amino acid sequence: CASSDEAGEYNEQFF.

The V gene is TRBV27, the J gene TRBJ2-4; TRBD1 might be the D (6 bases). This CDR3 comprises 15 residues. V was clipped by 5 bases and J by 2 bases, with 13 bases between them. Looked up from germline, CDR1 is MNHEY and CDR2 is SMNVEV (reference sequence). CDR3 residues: CASSGRTVPKNIQYF. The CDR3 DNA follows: TGTGCCAGCAGTGGAAGGACAGTCCCCAAAAACATTCAGTACTTC.

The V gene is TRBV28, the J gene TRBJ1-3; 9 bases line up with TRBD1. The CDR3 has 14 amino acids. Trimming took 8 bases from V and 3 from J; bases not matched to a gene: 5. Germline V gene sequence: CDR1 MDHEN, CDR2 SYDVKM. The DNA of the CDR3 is TGTGCCAGCCACTGGACAGGGGATGGAAACACCATATATTTT. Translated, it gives CASHWTGDGNTIYF.

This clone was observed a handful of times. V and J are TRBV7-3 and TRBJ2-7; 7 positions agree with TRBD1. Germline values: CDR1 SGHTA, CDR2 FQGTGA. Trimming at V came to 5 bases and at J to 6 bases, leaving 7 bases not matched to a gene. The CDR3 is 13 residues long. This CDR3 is CASSRDSLGEQYF. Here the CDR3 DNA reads TGTGCCAGCAGCAGGGACAGTCTTGGCGAGCAGTACTTC.

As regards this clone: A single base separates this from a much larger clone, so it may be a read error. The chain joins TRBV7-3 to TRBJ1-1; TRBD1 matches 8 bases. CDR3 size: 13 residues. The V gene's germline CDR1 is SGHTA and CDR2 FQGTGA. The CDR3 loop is CASSVTGGTEAFF. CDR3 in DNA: TGTGCCAGCAGCGTAACAGGGGGCACTGAAGCTTTCTTT.